The clone carrying this TCR beta chain turned up a few times. Antigen: not known. It was cDNA, reverse transcribed from extracted RNA, that served as the sequencing template. Profiled with immunoSEQ multiplex PCR; TCRdb holds only in-frame clones, not every one. The sample holds 120,000 or so clones, roughly 50% seen once. The data are from a study of CD8+ T cells in alopecia areata. Overall study results and limits: Scalp samples also contribute reads from the resident alphabeta T cells found in normal skin.

The CDR3 contains 12 residues. In germline, CDR1 is SNHLY, CDR2 FYNNEI. V lost 8 bases to trimming and J lost 5 bases, with 10 bases between them. Sorting from PBMCs produced CD4+ and CD8+ T cells. This TCR came from a human donor with alopecia areata. The sequencing sample was made of NKG2D-low CD8+ T cells sorted from blood. This rearrangement joins TRBV2 to TRBJ2-1; D is perhaps TRBD2 (6 bases). Here the CDR3 DNA reads TGTGCCAGCCTTACGGGGGACAATGAGCAGTTCTTC. Amino acid sequence: CASLTGDNEQFF.